This T cell receptor beta chain appears in the sequencing data of a study of blood T cell repertoires in COVID-19. The wider study: COVID-19 samples collected from the United States, Italy and Spain covered acute and convalescent phases. PBMCs, B-cell-depleted T cells, or T cells provided the cDNA or gDNA that made up the material.

Authors' data handling: Reference gene primer amplification in the assay estimated nucleated cell counts. Only in-frame clones appear in the TCRdb table, and some are missing; sequencing was by immunoSEQ multiplex PCR. D and trimming come from the DNA, and the V and J calls and clone size come from that table. This sample has roughly 230,000 clones, with roughly 85% found just once. V lost 3 bases and J lost 4; bases outside the gene matches: 3. This CDR3 spans 14 amino acids. Germline lookup yields CDR1 SGDLS and CDR2 YYNGEE. V and J are TRBV9 and TRBJ2-3, with 9 bases lining up with TRBD1. The sequenced material came from peripheral blood. The source of this sequence is a man aged 35 to 55 with acute or convalescent COVID-19. The CDR3 is CASSERQGADTQYF. CDR3 DNA: TGTGCCAGCAGCGAACGACAGGGGGCAGATACGCAGTATTTT.